These 13 T cell receptor beta chains were sequenced from one sample in a study of chemoradiotherapy in HPV16-positive cancers. Assay used: immunoSEQ multiplex PCR; TCRdb lists only in-frame clones, some missing. The repertoire has some 11,000 clones, approximately 69% of them found once; the top ten carry over 35%. The sample here was taken from a patient who underwent chemoradiotherapy. These receptors came from a human donor with HPV-associated anogenital cancer.

The V call is TRBV19, the J call TRBJ1-5; possible D gene TRBD1, 5 bases. Trimming stripped 2 bases from V and 5 bases from J, with 10 bases between. The germline gives CDR1 LNHDA, CDR2 SQIVND (reference sequence). The CDR3 has 14 amino acids. The CDR3 here is CASSIMGPDQPQHF. In DNA, the CDR3 is TGTGCCAGTAGTATAATGGGACCGGATCAGCCCCAGCATTTT.

The rearrangement joins TRBV27 to TRBJ1-1; TRBD1 aligns across 7 bases. The V gene end was trimmed by 6 bases and the J gene end by 0 bases; junction bases not matched to a gene: 4. The germline CDR1 and CDR2 sequences are MNHEY and SMNVEV (reference sequence). The CDR3 has 14 residues. In DNA, the CDR3 is TGTGCCAGCAGCAGACAGGGAATGAACACTGAAGCTTTCTTT. Amino acids: CASSRQGMNTEAFF.

By sample fraction, this clone is large. This chain links TRBV13 with TRBJ2-1; D not certain. The germline V and J ends were trimmed by 0 bases and 8 bases, with 14 bases remaining between them. The germline V gene encodes CDR1 PRHDT and CDR2 FYEKMQ (reference sequence). The CDR3 is made up of 15 amino acids. CDR3 sequence: CASSLGSGSWDEQFF. The CDR3, as DNA: TGTGCCAGCAGCTTAGGTTCCGGGTCATGGGATGAGCAGTTCTTC.

The rearrangement links TRBV30 to TRBJ1-4, with D uncertain. The germline CDR1 and CDR2 sequences are GTSNPN and SVGIG (reference sequence). The length of the CDR3 is 13 residues. V was pared by 0 bases and J by 8 bases, with 10 bases between. The CDR3 protein is CAWSVLTAEKLFF. The CDR3 coding sequence is TGTGCCTGGAGTGTACTAACCGCGGAAAAACTGTTTTTT.

This clone was found once. The chain employs TRBV19 and TRBJ1-5; D unclear. The CDR3 loop spans 16 amino acids. Trimming cost V 5 bases and J 3 bases, with 17 bases left between them. The germline CDR1 and CDR2 sequences are LNHDA and SQIVND (reference sequence). The CDR3 coding sequence is TGTGCCAGTAGTTCCCTGCAACCCGGTCCCAATCAGCCCCAGCATTTT. Encoded protein: CASSSLQPGPNQPQHF. Combining the CDR3 with reference TRBV19 and TRBJ1-5 gives the whole variable domain DGGITQSPKYLFRKEGQNVTLSCEQNLNHDAMYWYRQDPGQGLRLIYYSQIVNDFQKGDIAEGYSVSREKKESFPLTVTSAQKNPTAFYLCASSSLQPGPNQPQHFGDGTRLSIL.

The chain has TRBV18 and TRBJ2-2; D is uncertain. Per germline, CDR1 KGHSH and CDR2 LQKENI. V lost 2 bases to trimming and J lost 2 bases, with 9 bases between them. This CDR3 has 15 amino acids. As DNA, the CDR3 is TGTGCCAGCTCACCATACAGAGAAAACACCGGGGAGCTGTTTTTT. Encoded protein: CASSPYRENTGELFF.

This clone was picked up one time. The chain is built from TRBV4-2 and TRBJ1-3; no firm D call. CDR3 size: 17 residues. The germline CDR1 and CDR2 sequences are LGHNA and YNFKEQ. V lost 0 bases to trimming and J lost 0 bases, with 12 bases between them. The CDR3 here is CASSQDRGVLSGNTIYF. The CDR3 DNA reads TGTGCCAGCAGCCAAGATCGGGGTGTACTCTCTGGAAACACCATATATTTT.

The chain has TRBV6-4 and TRBJ2-3, with D uncertain. The germline V gene encodes CDR1 MRHNA and CDR2 SNTAGT. The CDR3 sequence is 11 residues long. The V gene lost 3 bases and the J gene lost 5 bases, with 3 bases spanning the gap. As DNA, the CDR3 is TGTGCCAGCAGTGAGGGAGATACGCAGTATTTT. This codes for CASSEGDTQYF.

The V gene is TRBV6-5, the J gene TRBJ1-4, with a tentative D call TRBD1 (5 bases). The CDR3 contains 12 residues. Germline V gene sequence: CDR1 MNHEY, CDR2 SVGAGI. V was pared by 2 bases and J by 11 bases, with 9 bases between. The CDR3 region has the DNA TGTGCCAGCAGTTACGAGGGGCGGAAACTGTTTTTT. Translation: CASSYEGRKLFF.

This chain connects TRBV4-1 to TRBJ1-6; D call uncertain. Trimming removed 0 bases from V and 0 bases from J, with 12 bases in between. Germline V lookup: CDR1 MGHRA, CDR2 YSYEKL. The CDR3 spans 18 residues. The CDR3 region has the DNA TGCGCCAGCAGCCAAGATATGGCCCGACTCTCCTATAATTCACCCCTCCACTTT. The encoded protein is CASSQDMARLSYNSPLHF.

V usage is TRBV5-8 and J usage is TRBJ1-4; maybe TRBD1 (5 bases). The germline CDR1 and CDR2 sequences are SGHTS and YDEGEE. V gave up 3 bases and J gave up 8 bases, with 11 bases separating them. CDR3 length: 13 residues. CDR3 sequence: CASSWDGREKLFF. CDR3 coding DNA: TGTGCCAGCAGCTGGGACGGCAGAGAAAAACTGTTTTTT.

This clone has only a few counts. V usage is TRBV27 and J usage is TRBJ2-7; no clear D gene. V gave up 5 bases and J gave up 0 bases, with 11 bases separating them. The CDR3 contains 14 residues. The germline V gene has CDR1 MNHEY and CDR2 SMNVEV (reference sequence). CDR3 residues: CASSEGVPSYEQYF. The CDR3 nucleotides read TGTGCCAGCAGTGAAGGCGTTCCCTCCTACGAGCAGTACTTC.

The genes are TRBV5-8 and TRBJ2-7; D not resolved. The V end was cut by 3 bases, the J end by 3 bases, with 10 bases between. The CDR3 consists of 13 residues. Germline loops: CDR1 SGHTS, CDR2 YDEGEE. The CDR3 region has the DNA TGTGCCAGCAGCTATCAAAGCAGCTACGAGCAGTACTTC. Residues: CASSYQSSYEQYF.